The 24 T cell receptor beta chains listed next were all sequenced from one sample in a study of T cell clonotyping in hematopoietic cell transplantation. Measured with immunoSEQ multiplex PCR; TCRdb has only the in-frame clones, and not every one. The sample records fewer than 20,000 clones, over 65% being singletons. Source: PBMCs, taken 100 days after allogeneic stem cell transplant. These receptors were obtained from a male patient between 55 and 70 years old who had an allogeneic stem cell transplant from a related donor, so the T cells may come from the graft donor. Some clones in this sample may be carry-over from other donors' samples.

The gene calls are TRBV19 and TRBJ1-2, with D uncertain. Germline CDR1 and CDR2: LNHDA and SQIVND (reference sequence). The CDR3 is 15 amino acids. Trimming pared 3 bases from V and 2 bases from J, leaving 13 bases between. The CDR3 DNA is TGTGCCAGTAGTATCGATCAGGCTCCCAACTATGGCTACACCTTC. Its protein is CASSIDQAPNYGYTF.

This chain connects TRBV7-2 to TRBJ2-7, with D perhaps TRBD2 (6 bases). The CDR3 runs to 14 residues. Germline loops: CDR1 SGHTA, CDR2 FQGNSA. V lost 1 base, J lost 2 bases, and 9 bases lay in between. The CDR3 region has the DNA TGTGCCAGCAGCTTAGGCGGGGCCGCCTACGAGCAGTACTTC. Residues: CASSLGGAAYEQYF.

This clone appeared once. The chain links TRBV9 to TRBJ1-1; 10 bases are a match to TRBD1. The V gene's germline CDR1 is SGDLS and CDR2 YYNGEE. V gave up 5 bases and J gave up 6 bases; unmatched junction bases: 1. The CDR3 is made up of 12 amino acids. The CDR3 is CASSGQGAEAFF. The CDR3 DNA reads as TGTGCCAGCAGTGGACAGGGGGCTGAAGCTTTCTTT.

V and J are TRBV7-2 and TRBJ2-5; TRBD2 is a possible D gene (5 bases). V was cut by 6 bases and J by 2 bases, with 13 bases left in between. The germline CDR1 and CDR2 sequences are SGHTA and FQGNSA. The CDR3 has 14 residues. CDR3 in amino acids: CASSRAEGQETQYF. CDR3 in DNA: TGTGCCAGCAGTCGAGCAGAGGGTCAAGAGACCCAGTACTTC. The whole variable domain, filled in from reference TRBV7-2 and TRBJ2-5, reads GAGVSQSPSNKVTEKGKDVELRCDPISGHTALYWYRQSLGQGLEFLIYFQGNSAPDKSGLPSDRFSAERTGGSVSTLTIQRTQQEDSAVYLCASSRAEGQETQYFGPGTRLLVL.

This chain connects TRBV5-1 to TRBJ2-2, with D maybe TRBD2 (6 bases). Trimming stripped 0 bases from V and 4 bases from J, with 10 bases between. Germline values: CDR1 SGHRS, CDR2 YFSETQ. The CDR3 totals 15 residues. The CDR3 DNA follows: TGCGCCAGCAGCTTGGAGGAGGGCGGCACCGGGGAGCTGTTTTTT. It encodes CASSLEEGGTGELFF.

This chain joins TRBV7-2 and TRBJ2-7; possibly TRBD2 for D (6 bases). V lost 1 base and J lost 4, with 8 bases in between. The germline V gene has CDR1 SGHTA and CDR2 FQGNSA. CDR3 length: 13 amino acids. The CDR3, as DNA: TGTGCCAGCAGCTTAGGAGGAGGGTACGAGCAGTACTTC. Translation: CASSLGGGYEQYF.

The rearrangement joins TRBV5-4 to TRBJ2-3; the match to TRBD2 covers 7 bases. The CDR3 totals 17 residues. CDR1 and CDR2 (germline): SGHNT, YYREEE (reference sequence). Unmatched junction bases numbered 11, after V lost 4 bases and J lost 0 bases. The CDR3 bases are TGTGCCAGCAGCCCCGGGGGGTCTAGGGTAAGCACAGATACGCAGTATTTT. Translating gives CASSPGGSRVSTDTQYF.

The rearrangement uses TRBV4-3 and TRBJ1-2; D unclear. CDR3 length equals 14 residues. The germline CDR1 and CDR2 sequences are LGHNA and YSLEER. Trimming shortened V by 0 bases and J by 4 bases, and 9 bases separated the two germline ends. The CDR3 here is CASSQDINIYGYTF. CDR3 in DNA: TGCGCCAGCAGCCAAGATATAAATATCTATGGCTACACCTTC.

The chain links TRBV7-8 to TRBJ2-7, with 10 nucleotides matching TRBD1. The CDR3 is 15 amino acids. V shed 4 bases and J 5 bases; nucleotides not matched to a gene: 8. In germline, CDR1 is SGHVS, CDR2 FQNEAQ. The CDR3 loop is CASSSSGQGKDEQYF. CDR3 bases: TGTGCCAGCAGCTCTTCGGGACAGGGGAAGGACGAGCAGTACTTC.

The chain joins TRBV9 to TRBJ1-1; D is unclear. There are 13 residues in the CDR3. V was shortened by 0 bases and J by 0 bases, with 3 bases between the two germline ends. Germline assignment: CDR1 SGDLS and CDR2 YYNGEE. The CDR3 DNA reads TGTGCCAGCAGCGTAGATATGAACACTGAAGCTTTCTTT. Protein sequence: CASSVDMNTEAFF.

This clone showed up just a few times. CDR3 loop: CASSLDSGEFTGELFF. Written as DNA, the CDR3 is TGTGCCAGCAGCTTAGACTCCGGGGAATTCACCGGGGAGCTGTTTTTT. J is TRBJ2-2 and V is TRBV11-2, with D possibly matching TRBD2 (5 bases). Germline CDR1 reads SGHAT; CDR2 reads FQNNGV. The CDR3 is made up of 16 amino acids. V gave up 0 bases and J gave up 4 bases, with 12 bases separating them.

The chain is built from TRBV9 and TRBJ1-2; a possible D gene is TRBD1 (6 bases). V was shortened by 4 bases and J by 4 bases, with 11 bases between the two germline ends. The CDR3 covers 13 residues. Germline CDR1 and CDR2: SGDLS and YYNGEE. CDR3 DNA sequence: TGTGCCAGCAGCCCGGGGGACACCTATGGCTACACCTTC. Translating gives CASSPGDTYGYTF.

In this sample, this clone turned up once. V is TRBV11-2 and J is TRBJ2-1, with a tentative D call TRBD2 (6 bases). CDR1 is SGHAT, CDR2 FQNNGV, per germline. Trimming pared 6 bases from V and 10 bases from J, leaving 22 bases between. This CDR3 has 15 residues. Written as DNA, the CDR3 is TGTGCCAGCAGTCCTGTCCGGCTAGCGCTACACGAGCAGTTCTTC. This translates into CASSPVRLALHEQFF.

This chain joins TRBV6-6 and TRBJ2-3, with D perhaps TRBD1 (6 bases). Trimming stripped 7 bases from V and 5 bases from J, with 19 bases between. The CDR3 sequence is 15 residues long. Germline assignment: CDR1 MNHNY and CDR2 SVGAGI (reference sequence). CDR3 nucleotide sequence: TGTGCCAGCACCGTAAGCGGAGAGGGGGTAGATACGCAGTATTTT. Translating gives CASTVSGEGVDTQYF.

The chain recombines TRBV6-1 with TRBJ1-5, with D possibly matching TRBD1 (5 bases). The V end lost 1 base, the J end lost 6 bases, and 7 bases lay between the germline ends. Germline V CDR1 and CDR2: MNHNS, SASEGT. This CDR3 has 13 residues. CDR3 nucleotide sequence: TGTGCCAGCAGTGAAGGAGGGGTTCAGCCCCAGCATTTT. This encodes CASSEGGVQPQHF.

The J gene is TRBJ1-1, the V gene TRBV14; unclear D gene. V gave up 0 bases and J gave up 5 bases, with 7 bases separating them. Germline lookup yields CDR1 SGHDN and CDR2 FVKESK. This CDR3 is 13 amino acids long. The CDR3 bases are TGTGCCAGCAGCCAAGAGAGGGTGACTGAAGCTTTCTTT. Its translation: CASSQERVTEAFF.

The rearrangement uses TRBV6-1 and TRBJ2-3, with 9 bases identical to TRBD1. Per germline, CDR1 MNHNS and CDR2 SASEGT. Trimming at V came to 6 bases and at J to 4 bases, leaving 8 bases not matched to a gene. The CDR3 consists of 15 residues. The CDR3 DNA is TGTGCCAGCAGCCCACAGGGGGCGGGCGCAGATACGCAGTATTTT. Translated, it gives CASSPQGAGADTQYF.

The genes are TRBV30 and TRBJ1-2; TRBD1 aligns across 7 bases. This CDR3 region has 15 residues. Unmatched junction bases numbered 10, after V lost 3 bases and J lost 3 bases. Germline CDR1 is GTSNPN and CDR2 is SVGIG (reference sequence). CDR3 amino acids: CAWRDPTGVDYGYTF. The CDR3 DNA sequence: TGTGCCTGGAGAGACCCCACAGGGGTTGACTATGGCTACACCTTC.

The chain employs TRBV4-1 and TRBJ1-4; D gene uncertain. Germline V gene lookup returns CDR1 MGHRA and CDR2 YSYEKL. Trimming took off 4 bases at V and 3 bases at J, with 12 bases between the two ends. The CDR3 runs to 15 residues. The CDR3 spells CASSRTAGANEKLFF. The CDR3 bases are TGCGCCAGCAGCCGTACAGCGGGAGCTAATGAAAAACTGTTTTTT.

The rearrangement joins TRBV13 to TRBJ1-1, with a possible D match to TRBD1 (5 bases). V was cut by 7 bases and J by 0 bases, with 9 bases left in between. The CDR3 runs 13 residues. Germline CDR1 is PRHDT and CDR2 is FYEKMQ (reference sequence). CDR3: CASIRDVNTEAFF. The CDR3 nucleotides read TGTGCCAGCATTCGGGACGTGAACACTGAAGCTTTCTTT. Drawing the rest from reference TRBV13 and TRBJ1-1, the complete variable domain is AAGVIQSPRHLIKEKRETATLKCYPIPRHDTVYWYQQGPGQDPQFLISFYEKMQSDKGSIPDRFSAQQFSDYHSELNMSSLELGDSALYFCASIRDVNTEAFFGQGTRLTVV.

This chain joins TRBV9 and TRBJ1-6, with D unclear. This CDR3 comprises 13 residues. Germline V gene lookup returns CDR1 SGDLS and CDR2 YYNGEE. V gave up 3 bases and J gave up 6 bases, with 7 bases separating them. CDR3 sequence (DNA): TGTGCCAGCAGCGGCGGATTTAATTCACCCCTCCACTTT. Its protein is CASSGGFNSPLHF.

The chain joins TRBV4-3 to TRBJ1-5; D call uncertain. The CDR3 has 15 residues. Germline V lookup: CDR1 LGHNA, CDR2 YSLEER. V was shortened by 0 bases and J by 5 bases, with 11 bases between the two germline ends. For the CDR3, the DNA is TGCGCCAGCAGCCAAGACGGAGGGAGGCATCAGCCCCAGCATTTT. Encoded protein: CASSQDGGRHQPQHF.

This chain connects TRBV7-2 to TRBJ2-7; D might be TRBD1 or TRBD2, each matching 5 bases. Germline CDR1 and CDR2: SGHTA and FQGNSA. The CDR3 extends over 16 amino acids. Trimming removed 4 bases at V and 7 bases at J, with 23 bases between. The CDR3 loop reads CASSSQGGEGFDEQYF. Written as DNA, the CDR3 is TGTGCCAGCAGCTCACAAGGAGGAGAGGGGTTTGATGAGCAGTACTTC. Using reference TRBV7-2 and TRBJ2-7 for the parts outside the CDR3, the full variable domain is GAGVSQSPSNKVTEKGKDVELRCDPISGHTALYWYRQSLGQGLEFLIYFQGNSAPDKSGLPSDRFSAERTGGSVSTLTIQRTQQEDSAVYLCASSSQGGEGFDEQYFGPGTRLTVT.

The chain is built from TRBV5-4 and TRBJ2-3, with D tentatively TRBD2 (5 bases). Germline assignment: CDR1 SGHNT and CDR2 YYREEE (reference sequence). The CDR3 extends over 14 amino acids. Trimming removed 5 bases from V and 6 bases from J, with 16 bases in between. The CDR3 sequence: CASRLALSSDTQYF. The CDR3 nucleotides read TGTGCCAGCAGGCTAGCATTATCGTCGGATACGCAGTATTTT.